This T cell receptor (beta chain) comes out of a study of blood T cells in healthy people across ages. The CDR3 covers 11 residues. The use of a sample-barcoded 5' primer and a J-beta primer mix characterized a second PCR of roughly 6 to 12 cycles. TCRdb fed the 5' RACE reads into MiXCR, producing one record per CDR3 protein. The table lists 650,000 to 1,000,000 distinct CDR3 sequences, roughly 35% of them singletons. The chain is built from TRBV12-3 or TRBV12-4 and TRBJ2-2; D unclear. The origin of this receptor is a man aged 18 to 30 in good health. Specimen: blood. The CDR3 reads CAVRNTGELFF. As DNA, the CDR3 is TGTGCGGTGAGGAACACCGGGGAGCTGTTTTTT.